This T cell receptor (beta chain) was captured by sequencing in a study of T cells in Graves' hyperthyroidism and ophthalmopathy. TCR beta CDR3 sequences were amplified from RNA transcripts. HTBI primers were the set used in a first-round RT-PCR of the TCR CDR3. Using its own MiXCR run on the multiplex PCR reads, TCRdb lists one record per CDR3 protein. Seen here are about 720,000 distinct CDR3 sequences, 15% to 20% observed once, and the top ten hold 16%. Deletions cut 7 bases from V and 1 base from J, with 14 bases between. CDR3 length: 14 residues. The sample was blood. The chain employs TRBV12-3 or TRBV12-4 and TRBJ2-7; either TRBD1 or TRBD2 may fit D (5 bases each). The source is a woman in her fifties or sixties with Graves' hyperthyroidism that later progressed to Graves' ophthalmopathy. This chain's CDR3 is CASTRNGGSYEQYF. The CDR3 DNA follows: TGTGCCAGCACCCGTAATGGGGGTTCCTACGAGCAGTACTTC.